One sample yielded the 21 T cell receptor beta chains listed below, sequenced in a study of OX40 agonist ivuxolimab in advanced cancers. TCRdb keeps only in-frame clones here, not all; method: immunoSEQ multiplex PCR. The sample shows approximately 89,000 clones, over 75% of them seen only once. This specimen consisted of CD4+ or CD8+ T cells sorted from blood, obtained in a trial of the OX40 agonist ivuxolimab. The receptors were sampled from an adult with an advanced solid tumor such as melanoma, head and neck, liver or kidney cancer.

This chain connects TRBV5-4 to TRBJ2-5, with 8 bases matching TRBD2. In germline, CDR1 is SGHNT, CDR2 YYREEE (reference sequence). V lost 4 bases and J lost 2; bases outside the gene matches: 7. There are 15 residues in the CDR3. The CDR3 region is CASSPRGGRQETQYF. The CDR3 coding sequence is TGTGCCAGCAGCCCACGGGGGGGGCGGCAAGAGACCCAGTACTTC. The full variable domain, its missing parts supplied by reference TRBV5-4 and TRBJ2-5, is ETGVTQSPTHLIKTRGQQVTLRCSSQSGHNTVSWYQQALGQGPQFIFQYYREEENGRGNFPPRFSGLQFPNYSSELNVNALELDDSALYLCASSPRGGRQETQYFGPGTRLLVL.

The table lists this clone with a count of one. This chain joins TRBV18 and TRBJ1-5, with 7 bases aligning to TRBD1. The CDR3 has 15 residues. The trim removed 5 bases at V and 7 bases at J, leaving 11 bases unmatched. Per germline, CDR1 KGHSH and CDR2 LQKENI. The CDR3: CASSSRDSRGQPQHF. DNA for the CDR3: TGTGCCAGCTCATCCCGGGACAGCCGAGGGCAGCCCCAGCATTTT.

This chain uses TRBV18 with TRBJ2-1, with D possibly TRBD2 on 7 matching bases. V was trimmed by 1 base and J by 4 bases, leaving 14 bases between them. The CDR3 extends over 16 amino acids. The germline gives CDR1 KGHSH, CDR2 LQKENI. CDR3 in amino acids: CASSPLGGGPYNEQFF. The CDR3 DNA sequence: TGTGCCAGCTCACCACTTGGCGGGGGCCCGTACAATGAGCAGTTCTTC.

V and J are TRBV18 and TRBJ1-2; 11 bases map to TRBD1. Germline values: CDR1 KGHSH, CDR2 LQKENI. With V trimmed by 2 bases and J by 7 bases, 12 bases remained unmatched. There are 17 residues in the CDR3. CDR3 sequence: CASSPSQTGTGGGGYTF. In DNA form, the CDR3 reads TGTGCCAGCTCACCATCCCAAACCGGGACAGGGGGAGGTGGCTACACCTTC.

The chain joins TRBV15 to TRBJ1-4; D might be TRBD1 (5 bases). This CDR3 has 14 amino acids. Germline CDR1 and CDR2: LNHNV and YYDKDF (reference sequence). Trimming removed 4 bases at V and 3 bases at J, with 9 bases between. The CDR3 sequence is CATSIPGANEKLFF. The CDR3 DNA follows: TGTGCCACCAGCATCCCGGGGGCTAATGAAAAACTGTTTTTT.

This chain joins TRBV7-2 and TRBJ1-1; perhaps TRBD1 as D (5 bases). With 5 bases removed from V and 5 bases from J, the gap between germline ends came to 24 bases. Germline V gives CDR1 SGHTA, CDR2 FQGNSA. This CDR3 has 17 amino acids. CDR3: CASSPDAPGLRRTEAFF. The CDR3 DNA reads TGTGCCAGCAGCCCTGACGCCCCGGGACTGAGGAGGACTGAAGCTTTCTTT. The full variable domain, in which reference TRBV7-2 and TRBJ1-1 provide the parts outside the CDR3, is GAGVSQSPSNKVTEKGKDVELRCDPISGHTALYWYRQSLGQGLEFLIYFQGNSAPDKSGLPSDRFSAERTGGSVSTLTIQRTQQEDSAVYLCASSPDAPGLRRTEAFFGQGTRLTVV.

The V gene is TRBV5-1, the J gene TRBJ2-2, with D perhaps being TRBD1 or TRBD2 (7 bases each). V was shortened by 5 bases and J by 3 bases, with 17 bases between the two germline ends. There are 16 residues in the CDR3. From germline, CDR1 is SGHRS and CDR2 YFSETQ. The CDR3 DNA reads TGCGCCAGCAGTTCGATGACAGGGAGGGACACCGGGGAGCTGTTTTTT. Translating it yields CASSSMTGRDTGELFF.

The chain combines TRBV10-3 with TRBJ1-1; maybe TRBD1 (6 bases). The germline CDR1 and CDR2 sequences are ENHRY and SYGVKD. This CDR3 spans 16 amino acids. The V end lost 11 bases, the J end lost 1 base, and 23 bases lay between the germline ends. The CDR3 nucleotides read TGTGCCTCATCCGTCGGGGGGGGCATGTGGAACACTGAAGCTTTCTTT. Residues: CASSVGGGMWNTEAFF.

This clone has just a few counts. The V and J genes are TRBV7-8 and TRBJ1-1; 7 nucleotides line up with TRBD1. CDR3 length equals 13 residues. Losses at the gene ends were 3 bases for V and 7 bases for J; bases not matched to a gene: 5. CDR1 is SGHVS and CDR2 is FQNEAQ in the germline V gene. CDR3 loop: CASSFRQGLEAFF. The CDR3, as DNA: TGTGCCAGCAGCTTCAGACAGGGCCTTGAAGCTTTCTTT.

The chain recombines TRBV7-9 with TRBJ2-3; no clear D gene. With 1 base removed from V and 0 bases from J, the gap between germline ends came to 2 bases. CDR1 is SEHNR and CDR2 is FQNEAQ in the germline V gene (reference sequence). The CDR3 is 13 amino acids. This chain's CDR3 is CASSLDSTDTQYF. Written as DNA, the CDR3 is TGTGCCAGCAGCTTAGACAGCACAGATACGCAGTATTTT. The variable domain in full, with the rest retrieved from reference TRBV7-9 and TRBJ2-3, is DTGVSQNPRHKITKRGQNVTFRCDPISEHNRLYWYRQTLGQGPEFLTYFQNEAQLEKSRLLSDRFSAERPKGSFSTLEIQRTEQGDSAMYLCASSLDSTDTQYFGPGTRLTVL.

The V and J genes are TRBV6-1 and TRBJ2-5; D perhaps matches TRBD1 (6 bases). The CDR3 spans 14 residues. The ends were cut back, 4 bases at V and 1 base at J, with 10 bases in the middle. Germline V gives CDR1 MNHNS, CDR2 SASEGT. CDR3 protein: CASSVRTVQETQYF. CDR3 DNA: TGTGCCAGCAGTGTCCGGACAGTCCAAGAGACCCAGTACTTC.

The chain recombines TRBV19 with TRBJ1-2; 9 nucleotides align to TRBD1. The CDR3 extends over 15 amino acids. J was trimmed by 6 bases and V by 4 bases; bases with no gene match: 9. The germline V gene encodes CDR1 LNHDA and CDR2 SQIVND (reference sequence). The CDR3 reads CASSTLDRGWDGYTF. The CDR3 bases are TGTGCCAGTAGTACGCTGGACAGGGGATGGGATGGCTACACCTTC.

V gene TRBV6-5 combines with J gene TRBJ1-1; D may be TRBD1 (5 bases). CDR3 length: 15 amino acids. CDR1 is MNHEY, CDR2 SVGAGI, per germline. Between the trimmed V and J ends, which lost 6 bases and 2 bases, there was a span of 16 bases. The CDR3 bases are TGTGCCAGCAGCACCTGGGGGGTGGGTAACACTGAAGCTTTCTTT. This codes for CASSTWGVGNTEAFF.

The chain employs TRBV11-2 and TRBJ2-7; D might be TRBD1 or TRBD2, each matching 6 bases. CDR3 length: 16 amino acids. The V and J ends lost 0 bases and 3 bases respectively, with 15 bases between them. The germline V gene encodes CDR1 SGHAT and CDR2 FQNNGV. Here the CDR3 reads CASSLDWRGSFYEQYF. CDR3 in DNA: TGTGCCAGCAGCTTAGATTGGAGGGGGTCATTCTACGAGCAGTACTTC.

This chain joins TRBV4-1 and TRBJ2-4; D unclear. This CDR3 is built from 17 residues. The germline V and J ends were trimmed by 4 bases and 0 bases, with 16 bases remaining between them. Germline V gene sequence: CDR1 MGHRA, CDR2 YSYEKL. CDR3 region: CASSPLGSLLAKNIQYF. The CDR3 DNA is TGCGCCAGCAGCCCCCTGGGGTCCCTACTAGCCAAAAACATTCAGTACTTC.

The chain links TRBV27 to TRBJ2-7; D unresolved. Germline values: CDR1 MNHEY, CDR2 SMNVEV (reference sequence). Trimming pared 3 bases from V and 4 bases from J, leaving 13 bases between. The CDR3 has 14 amino acids. The CDR3 region is CASSFTGLTYEQYF. For the CDR3, the DNA is TGTGCCAGCAGTTTTACGGGTTTAACGTACGAGCAGTACTTC.

A single count supports this clone. The genes are TRBV6-6 and TRBJ2-5; maybe TRBD1 (6 bases). The CDR3 covers 14 residues. Germline loops: CDR1 MNHNY, CDR2 SVGAGI (reference sequence). V lost 7 bases and J 0 bases, leaving 12 bases between the germline ends. This CDR3 reads CASTSQGYQETQYF. CDR3 nucleotides: TGTGCCAGCACCTCCCAGGGGTACCAAGAGACCCAGTACTTC.

DNA for the CDR3: TGTGCCATCAGTGATGGGCAGGGAAGGAATGGCTACACCTTC. This sequence encodes CAISDGQGRNGYTF. The rearrangement joins TRBV10-3 to TRBJ1-2, with D maybe TRBD1 (5 bases). Per germline, CDR1 ENHRY and CDR2 SYGVKD. V was shortened by 3 bases and J by 6 bases, with 14 bases between the two germline ends. The CDR3 covers 14 residues.

The chain joins TRBV5-5 to TRBJ1-5; possibly TRBD1 for D (6 bases). V was trimmed by 4 bases and J by 4 bases, leaving 15 bases between them. This CDR3 region has 15 residues. The germline V gene has CDR1 SGHKS and CDR2 YYEKEE (reference sequence). The CDR3 nucleotides are TGTGCCAGCAGCGGGGAGGGGGTGTCAAATCAGCCCCAGCATTTT. It translates to CASSGEGVSNQPQHF.

For the CDR3, the DNA is TGTGCCAGCACCTCCATTGGCCGGGACAGGAGCTCCTACGAGCAGTACTTC. Its protein product is CASTSIGRDRSSYEQYF. V gene TRBV5-5 combines with J gene TRBJ2-7; 8 bases are shared with TRBD1. CDR1 and CDR2 (germline): SGHKS, YYEKEE (reference sequence). Unmatched junction bases numbered 14, after V lost 6 bases and J lost 0 bases. This CDR3 has 17 amino acids.

V and J are TRBV9 and TRBJ2-3; D might be TRBD1 or TRBD2, each matching 5 bases. With 3 bases removed from V and 3 bases from J, the gap between germline ends came to 14 bases. The CDR3 totals 15 residues. Germline lookup yields CDR1 SGDLS and CDR2 YYNGEE. The CDR3 DNA sequence: TGTGCCAGCAGCGGCCCCGGGACCTTTACAGATACGCAGTATTTT. Translating it yields CASSGPGTFTDTQYF.